The table lists the clone carrying this T cell receptor (beta chain) with a count of one. As yet, its antigen is unknown. Together with a sample-barcoded 5' primer, a J-beta primer mix was included in a second PCR lasting about 6 to 11 cycles. Every sample gave at least 3 million paired-end reads containing CDR3. One entry per CDR3 protein results from TCRdb running MiXCR on the 5' RACE reads. There are about 1 million distinct CDR3 sequences in the sample; roughly 45% occur only once, and over 15% lies in the top ten. The data belong to a study of blood T cells in healthy people across ages. Points from the study as a whole: More naive CD4+ cells and higher diversity marked long-lived donors relative to aged donors.

Germline values: CDR1 LGHNA, CDR2 YSLEER. J lost 2 bases, V lost 1 base, and 1 base had no gene match. This CDR3 is 16 amino acids long. In each sample, at least 6.5 million PBMCs were isolated. Sequencing used blood. The TCR sequence derives from a woman aged 60-75 years in good health. This rearrangement joins TRBV4-3 to TRBJ2-1; TRBD2 matches at 11 bases. The CDR3 region has the DNA TGCGCCAGCAGCCAAGCGACTAGCGGGGCCTACAATGAGCAGTTCTTC. This codes for CASSQATSGAYNEQFF.